The clone carrying this T cell receptor (beta chain) has only one observation. This specimen belongs to a study of blood T cell repertoires in COVID-19. The CDR3 covers 17 residues. Trimming removed 4 bases from V and 8 bases from J; junction bases left unmatched: 14. From germline, CDR1 is MNHEY and CDR2 SMNVEV (reference sequence). Libraries were prepared by immunoSEQ multiplex PCR; TCRdb keeps only in-frame clonotypes and omits some of them. The sample has some 74,000 clones; around 88% are singletons. J is TRBJ2-4 and V is TRBV27; 10 bases are a match to TRBD2. This receptor was taken from a woman older than 75 with acute or convalescent COVID-19. Sequenced input: peripheral blood. CDR3 DNA: TGTGCCAGCAGTTCCCACTCAGCGGGAGGGCCTTCTGACATTCAGTACTTC. This gives the protein CASSSHSAGGPSDIQYF.